These T cell receptor beta chains were read from a single sample in a study of T cells after yellow fever vaccination. From the 5' RACE reads, TCRdb called clonotypes with MiXCR, one entry per CDR3 protein. The data hold some 670,000 distinct CDR3 sequences, with about 12% observed a single time. This sample comprised PBMCs, obtained on the day of the yellow fever booster vaccination. The receptors were sampled from a man younger than 45 who received the YFV17D yellow fever vaccine. CDR3s include the opening cysteine and the closing phenylalanine or tryptophan. Each record gives: V gene, clone size, D gene, J gene, CDR3 length, CDR3 DNA, CDR3 protein. A D gene is named only where the DNA matches it firmly. Not all rows give a size; the values are once, few, many and, for expanded clones, a class.

V gene: TRBV11-2; clone size: .; D gene: .; J gene: TRBJ2-7; CDR3 length: 13; CDR3 DNA: TGTGCCAGCAGCTTGACGACGCTTGGTGAGCAGTACTTC; CDR3 protein: CASSLTTLGEQYF
V gene: TRBV20-1; clone size: .; D gene: .; J gene: TRBJ2-1; CDR3 length: 14; CDR3 DNA: TGCAGTGCTAGATTTAATCCCGCTAGTAATGAGCAGTTCTTC; CDR3 protein: CSARFNPASNEQFF
V gene: TRBV7-8; clone size: .; D gene: .; J gene: TRBJ2-3; CDR3 length: 17; CDR3 DNA: TGTGCCAGCAGCTCCTACGAGGGGGGGTCAATACAAGGCACGCAGTATTTT; CDR3 protein: CASSSYEGGSIQGTQYF
V gene: TRBV20-1; clone size: few; D gene: TRBD2; J gene: TRBJ2-3; CDR3 length: 13; CDR3 DNA: TGCAGTACGAGCGGGAGGGCCCCGGATACGCAGTATTTT; CDR3 protein: CSTSGRAPDTQYF
V gene: TRBV18; clone size: few; D gene: .; J gene: TRBJ2-1; CDR3 length: 15; CDR3 DNA: TGTGCCAGCTCACCATGGGCAGAGGGTTACAATGAGCAGTTCTTC; CDR3 protein: CASSPWAEGYNEQFF
V gene: TRBV7-9; clone size: few; D gene: TRBD1; J gene: TRBJ1-5; CDR3 length: 17; CDR3 DNA: TGTGCCAGCAGCTTCCACGGGACAGGGTATAGCAATCAGCCCCAGCATTTT; CDR3 protein: CASSFHGTGYSNQPQHF
V gene: TRBV5-1; clone size: .; D gene: .; J gene: TRBJ2-5; CDR3 length: 14; CDR3 DNA: TGCGCCAGCAGCCCGGGCCCCAGCGAAGAGACCCAGTACTTC; CDR3 protein: CASSPGPSEETQYF
V gene: TRBV6-6; clone size: few; D gene: .; J gene: TRBJ2-1; CDR3 length: 13; CDR3 DNA: TGTGCCAGCAGCCAGCGCCCATTTGATGAGCAGTTCTTC; CDR3 protein: CASSQRPFDEQFF
V gene: TRBV15; clone size: .; D gene: TRBD2; J gene: TRBJ2-7; CDR3 length: 15; CDR3 DNA: TGTGCCACCAGCAGAGATGCGGGAGAGTCGAACGAGCAGTACTTC; CDR3 protein: CATSRDAGESNEQYF
V gene: TRBV12-3/TRBV12-4; clone size: many; D gene: TRBD1; J gene: TRBJ2-6; CDR3 length: 15; CDR3 DNA: TGTGCCAGCAGTTCGACAGGGTCTGGGGCCAACGTCCTGACTTTC; CDR3 protein: CASSSTGSGANVLTF
V gene: TRBV19; clone size: .; D gene: TRBD2; J gene: TRBJ2-1; CDR3 length: 16; CDR3 DNA: TGTGCCAGTAGTCTCTTGACTAGCGGGGTTCGCTTGGGGCAGTTCTTC; CDR3 protein: CASSLLTSGVRLGQFF
V gene: TRBV29-1; clone size: .; D gene: TRBD2; J gene: TRBJ2-2; CDR3 length: 13; CDR3 DNA: TGCAGCGTTGAAGATCTAGCGGGAGGTGTGCTGTTTTTT; CDR3 protein: CSVEDLAGGVLFF
V gene: TRBV6-1; clone size: .; D gene: TRBD2; J gene: TRBJ2-3; CDR3 length: 15; CDR3 DNA: TGTGCCAGCAGTCGTAGCGGGAGCCGAGGAGATACGCAGTATTTT; CDR3 protein: CASSRSGSRGDTQYF
V gene: TRBV6-1; clone size: few; D gene: .; J gene: TRBJ2-6; CDR3 length: 14; CDR3 DNA: TGTGCCAGCACGCTCGAGTCTGGGGCCAACGTCCTGACTTTC; CDR3 protein: CASTLESGANVLTF
V gene: TRBV6-1; clone size: .; D gene: TRBD2; J gene: TRBJ2-7; CDR3 length: 18; CDR3 DNA: TGTGCCAGCACCCGTATCGGGGGGACTAGCGGGAAGAGGTACGAGCAGTACTTC; CDR3 protein: CASTRIGGTSGKRYEQYF
V gene: TRBV5-4; clone size: few; D gene: .; J gene: TRBJ1-1; CDR3 length: 12; CDR3 DNA: TGTGCCAGCAGCGCGCGTAGGACTGAAGCTTTCTTT; CDR3 protein: CASSARRTEAFF
V gene: TRBV10-3; clone size: .; D gene: .; J gene: TRBJ2-3; CDR3 length: 12; CDR3 DNA: TGTGCCATCAGTGAAGAAGGACAGAGGCAGTATTTT; CDR3 protein: CAISEEGQRQYF
V gene: TRBV11-2; clone size: few; D gene: TRBD2; J gene: TRBJ2-7; CDR3 length: 13; CDR3 DNA: TGTGCCAGCAGCACCGGACTAGCGGGCGAGCAGTACTTC; CDR3 protein: CASSTGLAGEQYF
V gene: TRBV9; clone size: .; D gene: .; J gene: TRBJ2-3; CDR3 length: 16; CDR3 DNA: TGTGCCAGCAGCGACCGGGACCTTAAGGGCGCAGATACGCAGTATTTT; CDR3 protein: CASSDRDLKGADTQYF
V gene: TRBV7-9; clone size: few; D gene: .; J gene: TRBJ1-1; CDR3 length: 17; CDR3 DNA: TGTGCCAGCAGCTTACCCCTGACAGGCGGGGAGGACACTGAAGCTTTCTTT; CDR3 protein: CASSLPLTGGEDTEAFF
V gene: TRBV12-3/TRBV12-4; clone size: few; D gene: TRBD2; J gene: TRBJ2-3; CDR3 length: 16; CDR3 DNA: TGTGCCAGCAGTTTTGTTGCTAGCGGGAGTACTGTCACGCAGTATTTT; CDR3 protein: CASSFVASGSTVTQYF
V gene: TRBV11-2; clone size: .; D gene: .; J gene: TRBJ1-2; CDR3 length: 14; CDR3 DNA: TGTGCCAGCAGCTTCGACAGGAACACCTATGGCTACACCTTC; CDR3 protein: CASSFDRNTYGYTF
V gene: TRBV10-3; clone size: once; D gene: .; J gene: TRBJ2-3; CDR3 length: 14; CDR3 DNA: TGTGCCAGCCGGCTCGCCTCTAGCACAGATACGCAGTATTTT; CDR3 protein: CASRLASSTDTQYF
V gene: TRBV28; clone size: few; D gene: TRBD2; J gene: TRBJ2-7; CDR3 length: 19; CDR3 DNA: TGTGCCAGCAGTTCCCTAGCGGGAGGTAAGCGGTCCAATCGGGACGAGCAGTACTTC; CDR3 protein: CASSSLAGGKRSNRDEQYF
V gene: TRBV18; clone size: .; D gene: TRBD2; J gene: TRBJ2-1; CDR3 length: 17; CDR3 DNA: TGTGCCAGCTCACCGATGGAGCCGGGACTAGCGAACAATGAGCAGTTCTTC; CDR3 protein: CASSPMEPGLANNEQFF
V gene: TRBV5-1; clone size: few; D gene: .; J gene: TRBJ1-1; CDR3 length: 14; CDR3 DNA: TGCGCCAGCAGCTTGATGGATCGGGACACTGAAGCTTTCTTT; CDR3 protein: CASSLMDRDTEAFF
V gene: TRBV27; clone size: few; D gene: .; J gene: TRBJ1-6; CDR3 length: 14; CDR3 DNA: TGTGCCAGCAGTAACTCGGGACCGGGGGCACCCCTCCACTTT; CDR3 protein: CASSNSGPGAPLHF
V gene: TRBV18; clone size: .; D gene: .; J gene: TRBJ2-7; CDR3 length: 12; CDR3 DNA: TGTGCCAGCTCAGATCAGGTATACGAGCAGTACTTC; CDR3 protein: CASSDQVYEQYF
V gene: TRBV5-1; clone size: .; D gene: TRBD1; J gene: TRBJ2-6; CDR3 length: 17; CDR3 DNA: TGCGCCAGCAGCGTGCCCGGGACAGGGTTCGGGGCCAACGTCCTGACTTTC; CDR3 protein: CASSVPGTGFGANVLTF
V gene: TRBV7-2; clone size: .; D gene: .; J gene: TRBJ2-7; CDR3 length: 13; CDR3 DNA: TGTGCCAACGGGGCGGCGGACTCCTACGAGCAGTACTTC; CDR3 protein: CANGAADSYEQYF
V gene: TRBV9; clone size: few; D gene: TRBD1; J gene: TRBJ2-6; CDR3 length: 17; CDR3 DNA: TGTGCCAGCAGCGCCGGACAGGTAACCTCTGGGGCCAACGTCCTGACTTTC; CDR3 protein: CASSAGQVTSGANVLTF
V gene: TRBV29-1; clone size: few; D gene: .; J gene: TRBJ1-5; CDR3 length: 14; CDR3 DNA: TGCAGCGTTGGAGGCCTTCTCCCTAATCAGCCCCAGCATTTT; CDR3 protein: CSVGGLLPNQPQHF